These 24 T cell receptor beta chains share one sample of origin, sequenced in a study of T-cell reconstitution after alpha-beta-depleted transplantation in children. A library of TCRbeta sequences, prepared with unique molecular identifiers, was generated. Using its own MiXCR run on the PCR reads, TCRdb lists one record per CDR3 protein. The data contain about 490,000 distinct CDR3 sequences, roughly a tenth of them singletons. This specimen was PBMCs, taken before TCRalphabeta/CD19-depleted stem cell transplant. The origin of the receptors is a child younger than 10 with inherited bone marrow failure, due to receive a stem cell transplant.

The chain carries TRBV10-3 and TRBJ2-3; TRBD2 aligns across 12 bases. J was trimmed by 3 bases and V by 4 bases; bases with no gene match: 14. Germline assignment: CDR1 ENHRY and CDR2 SYGVKD. The length of the CDR3 is 19 residues. Here the CDR3 reads CAISGPETSGSPGTDTQYF. CDR3 DNA sequence: TGTGCCATCAGTGGGCCCGAGACTAGCGGGAGCCCGGGGACAGATACGCAGTATTTT.

The chain carries TRBV7-2 and TRBJ2-7; D is uncertain. V lost 5 bases and J lost 0, with 11 bases in between. The CDR3 is 14 amino acids. Germline loops: CDR1 SGHTA, CDR2 FQGNSA. The CDR3 DNA sequence: TGTGCCAGCAGCCCCCGGGTCCCCTCCTACGAGCAGTACTTC. Protein sequence: CASSPRVPSYEQYF.

This clonotype was observed many times. The chain joins TRBV4-3 to TRBJ2-1, with 12 bases fitting TRBD2. From germline, CDR1 is LGHNA and CDR2 YSLEER. Trimming removed 1 base from V and 4 bases from J; junction bases left unmatched: 8. The CDR3 has 18 amino acids. CDR3 in amino acids: CASSQGRASGRGYNEQFF. CDR3 bases: TGCGCCAGCAGCCAAGGGAGGGCTAGCGGGAGGGGGTACAATGAGCAGTTCTTC.

This clonotype was seen only a few times. The chain couples TRBV12-3 or TRBV12-4 to TRBJ2-7, with D possibly TRBD1 on 6 matching bases. This CDR3 spans 15 amino acids. V gave up 4 bases and J gave up 0 bases, with 13 bases separating them. CDR3 nucleotides: TGTGCCAGCAGTTCTAGGACGGACAGCTCCTACGAGCAGTACTTC. It encodes CASSSRTDSSYEQYF.

A few counts support this clonotype. The chain recombines TRBV7-4 with TRBJ2-5; TRBD2 agrees at 8 bases. The CDR3 length is 13 residues. V lost 6 bases to trimming and J lost 4 bases; unmatched junction nucleotides: 4. Looked up from germline, CDR1 is SGHVT and CDR2 is SQSDAQ. The DNA of the CDR3 is TGTGCCAGCAGGGGACTAGTACGAGAGACCCAGTACTTC. Translated: CASRGLVRETQYF.

At least ten counts were recorded for this clonotype. The rearrangement links TRBV18 to TRBJ2-1; 14 nucleotides align to TRBD2. CDR1 and CDR2 from the germline V gene are KGHSH and LQKENI. V was clipped by 1 base and J by 10 bases; unmatched bases: 9. There are 17 residues in the CDR3. The CDR3 nucleotides are TGTGCCAGCTCACCACTGGCGACTAGCGGGAGGGCCAACGAGCAGTTCTTC. Translating gives CASSPLATSGRANEQFF.

This clonotype showed up many times. The genes are TRBV29-1 and TRBJ2-5; D call uncertain. This CDR3 contains 13 residues. Trimming shortened V by 6 bases and J by 5 bases, and 16 bases separated the two germline ends. Germline values: CDR1 SQVTM, CDR2 ANQGSEA. This chain's CDR3 is CSVIYGPRETQYF. The CDR3 DNA is TGCAGCGTCATTTATGGGCCGAGGGAGACCCAGTACTTC.

This clonotype has at least ten counts. This sequence joins TRBV12-3 or TRBV12-4 and TRBJ2-7; 7 bases line up with TRBD1. The junction had 6 bases not matched to a gene; V was cut back by 7 bases and J by 3 bases. The CDR3 sequence is 13 residues long. The CDR3 bases are TGTGCCAGCACGAGGACAGGAGTCTACGAGCAGTACTTC. Protein: CASTRTGVYEQYF.

This clonotype was seen a few times. The chain joins TRBV30 to TRBJ1-2; D not certain. The CDR3 loop spans 15 amino acids. V was clipped by 3 bases and J by 9 bases, with 23 bases between them. Germline CDR1 reads GTSNPN; CDR2 reads SVGIG (reference sequence). CDR3 in DNA: TGTGCCTGGAGGGAACCGGGCCTTGGATTAAGGAGCTACACCTTC. Protein product: CAWREPGLGLRSYTF. Looking up the rest from reference TRBV30 and TRBJ1-2 gives the full variable domain: SQTIHQWPATLVQPVGSPLSLECTVEGTSNPNLYWYRQAAGRGLQLLFYSVGIGQISSEVPQNLSASRPQDRQFILSSKKLLLSDSGFYLCAWREPGLGLRSYTFGSGTRLTVV.

This clonotype has at least ten counts. The chain couples TRBV24-1 to TRBJ2-1; D is possibly TRBD1 (6 bases). CDR3 length equals 18 residues. Trimming took 4 bases from V and 0 from J, leaving 18 bases between them. Germline V gene sequence: CDR1 KGHDR, CDR2 SFDVKD. This CDR3 is CATSERWVGQSSYNEQFF. The CDR3 DNA reads as TGTGCCACCAGTGAGAGGTGGGTCGGACAGAGCTCCTACAATGAGCAGTTCTTC.

The sample holds many counts of this clonotype. The chain recombines TRBV6-1 with TRBJ2-3; a possible D gene is TRBD2 (6 bases). V lost 7 bases and J lost 7, with 18 bases in between. The CDR3 is made up of 14 amino acids. Germline V CDR1 and CDR2: MNHNS, SASEGT. CDR3 nucleotides: TGTGCCAGCATCAACAGGAGGGCTATCAATACGCAGTATTTT. Translated: CASINRRAINTQYF.

This clonotype showed up many times. The J gene is TRBJ2-7, the V gene TRBV7-9, with 13 positions matching TRBD2. This CDR3 has 15 residues. The germline V gene encodes CDR1 SEHNR and CDR2 FQNEAQ (reference sequence). V gave up 5 bases and J gave up 6 bases; unmatched junction bases: 7. The CDR3 protein is CASSLTSGRALEQYF. In nucleotides, the CDR3 is TGTGCCAGCAGCCTAACTAGCGGGAGGGCCCTCGAGCAGTACTTC.

This clonotype turned up a few times. V gene TRBV28 combines with J gene TRBJ2-2, with D unclear. Trimming shortened V by 2 bases and J by 4 bases, and 11 bases separated the two germline ends. Looked up from germline, CDR1 is MDHEN and CDR2 is SYDVKM. This CDR3 region has 15 residues. The CDR3 here is CASSLILVSTGELFF. The CDR3 region has the DNA TGTGCCAGCAGTTTAATCTTGGTTAGCACCGGGGAGCTGTTTTTT.

This clonotype was counted at least ten times. The chain uses TRBV2 and TRBJ1-1; maybe TRBD1 (5 bases). CDR1 is SNHLY, CDR2 FYNNEI, per germline. V was pared by 8 bases and J by 6 bases, with 19 bases between. This CDR3 has 14 amino acids. CDR3 sequence: CASGLFGGEAEAFF. CDR3 DNA sequence: TGTGCCAGCGGGTTGTTTGGGGGTGAGGCTGAAGCTTTCTTT.

This clonotype has ten or more counts. The rearrangement uses TRBV21-1 and TRBJ2-7; the D segment call TRBD1 is taken from the table without a DNA check. TRBV21-1 is a pseudogene. The CDR3 length is 15 residues. The CDR3 coding sequence is TGTGCCAGCAGCAACCTTCGGGACAGGTCAAACGAGCAGTACTTC. Its protein product is CASSNLRDRSNEQYF.

This clonotype was counted ten times or more. The chain employs TRBV27 and TRBJ2-7; possible D gene TRBD1, 6 bases. The CDR3 consists of 17 residues. Germline V CDR1 and CDR2: MNHEY, SMNVEV (reference sequence). Trimming took 4 bases from V and 3 from J, leaving 22 bases between them. CDR3 sequence: CASSSSEAGRGGYEQYF. The CDR3 DNA is TGTGCCAGCAGTTCCTCCGAAGCAGGTCGAGGGGGCTACGAGCAGTACTTC.

This clonotype was seen repeatedly, ten times or more. The chain is built from TRBV20-1 and TRBJ2-3; TRBD2 might be the D (6 bases). The CDR3 covers 11 residues. CDR1 DFQATT and CDR2 SNEGSKA come from the germline V gene (reference sequence). Trimming shortened V by 5 bases and J by 4 bases, and 7 bases separated the two germline ends. The CDR3 is CSAGTSDTQYF. CDR3 DNA sequence: TGCAGTGCTGGGACTTCAGATACGCAGTATTTT.

This clonotype was counted at least ten times. V usage is TRBV7-9 and J usage is TRBJ1-1, with D tentatively TRBD1 (5 bases). Per germline, CDR1 SEHNR and CDR2 FQNEAQ (reference sequence). Trimming took 6 bases from V and 0 from J, leaving 5 bases between them. The CDR3 loop spans 12 amino acids. The CDR3 DNA is TGTGCCAGCAGGGACATGAACACTGAAGCTTTCTTT. This gives the protein CASRDMNTEAFF.

This clonotype was seen at least ten times. The genes are TRBV29-1 and TRBJ2-7, with 9 bases that match TRBD2. Germline CDR1 reads SQVTM; CDR2 reads ANQGSEA. The junction had 7 bases not matched to a gene; V was cut back by 6 bases and J by 4 bases. The CDR3 sequence is 13 residues long. This chain's CDR3 is CSVTGTSRYEQYF. In DNA, the CDR3 is TGCAGCGTGACCGGGACTAGCAGATACGAGCAGTACTTC.

This clonotype was recorded a few times. V and J are TRBV29-1 and TRBJ2-7; D unclear. Looked up from germline, CDR1 is SQVTM and CDR2 is ANQGSEA. This CDR3 has 13 residues. The V and J ends lost 1 base and 2 bases respectively, with 9 bases between them. CDR3 in DNA: TGCAGCGTTGAAGGATATGAGGCCTACGAGCAGTACTTC. This codes for CSVEGYEAYEQYF.

This clonotype showed up many times. The rearrangement uses TRBV19 and TRBJ2-1; D is perhaps TRBD2 (6 bases). This CDR3 spans 18 amino acids. The V gene lost 0 bases and the J gene lost 0 bases, with 15 bases spanning the gap. CDR1 is LNHDA, CDR2 SQIVND, per germline (reference sequence). The CDR3 DNA is TGTGCCAGTAGTATAGATCCACTAGCAGTGAGCTCCTACAATGAGCAGTTCTTC. This gives the protein CASSIDPLAVSSYNEQFF.

Regarding this clonotype: A much more abundant neighbour one base away suggests this may be a read error. The V gene is TRBV5-1, the J gene TRBJ2-7; 9 bases are shared with TRBD2. CDR1 is SGHRS and CDR2 is YFSETQ in the germline V gene. The CDR3 contains 13 residues. The CDR3 spells CASSSREGLERYF. DNA of the CDR3: TGCGCCAGCAGTTCGCGGGAGGGCCTCGAGCGGTACTTC.

This clonotype was detected ten times or more. The rearrangement joins TRBV6-5 to TRBJ1-1; unclear D gene. The V gene's germline CDR1 is MNHEY and CDR2 SVGAGI. The CDR3 consists of 15 residues. V lost 1 base to trimming and J lost 2 bases, with 11 bases between them. The chain's CDR3 is CASSYLGGSNTEAFF. As DNA, the CDR3 is TGTGCCAGCAGTTACTTGGGCGGATCAAACACTGAAGCTTTCTTT.

This clonotype has ten or more counts. The gene calls are TRBV12-3 or TRBV12-4 and TRBJ2-7, with D perhaps matching TRBD1 (5 bases). CDR3 length equals 15 residues. With 3 bases removed from V and 0 bases from J, the gap between germline ends came to 12 bases. CDR3 sequence (DNA): TGTGCCAGCAGTTTCGGCAGGGCCTCCTCCTACGAGCAGTACTTC. As protein: CASSFGRASSYEQYF.